The entry that follows covers one T cell receptor (beta chain) sequence. The source of the sample is a study of OX40 agonist ivuxolimab in advanced cancers. This CDR3 region has 13 residues. Germline CDR1 is SNHLY and CDR2 is FYNNEI. The V end lost 7 bases, the J end lost 4 bases, and 13 bases lay between the germline ends. The data were produced by immunoSEQ multiplex PCR, yet TCRdb's version contains in-frame clones alone and is incomplete. The table includes about 73,000 clones, 88% detected once. Source: CD4+ or CD8+ T cells sorted from blood, taken in a trial of the OX40 agonist ivuxolimab. The clonotype originates from an adult with an advanced solid tumor such as melanoma, head and neck, liver or kidney cancer. This chain uses TRBV2 with TRBJ1-1; no definite D call. In nucleotides, the CDR3 is TGTGCCAGCACCCTAGGTGGGGTCACTGAAGCTTTCTTT. Its translation: CASTLGGVTEAFF.